This T cell receptor (beta chain) was recovered during a study of shared clonotypes between healthy human individuals. Whole-study context: Those who served as donors were a couple of women and three men between the ages of 18 and 49.

Some 90 million PBMCs went into genomic DNA for unsorted samples. Template amounts of roughly 280 ng DNA, about 30,000 T cell genomes, were employed in unsorted PBMC replicate PCRs. Per the authors' pipeline: Junction-only immunoSEQ data arrived without quality scores, meaning filtering differed. TCRdb keeps only in-frame clones here, not all; method: immunoSEQ multiplex PCR. V, J and clone size are taken as reported in that table, and D and trimming were inferred from the DNA itself. The table has roughly 490,000 clones, over 60% seen once. Trimming stripped 6 bases from V and 2 bases from J, with 19 bases between. Germline CDR1 is MGHDK and CDR2 is SYGVNS. The CDR3 runs 16 residues.

This chain joins TRBV25-1 and TRBJ2-5; D tentatively fits TRBD1 or TRBD2 (6 bases each). The source material was PBMCs. The source is a middle-aged woman in good health. Some clones in this sample may be carry-over from other donors' samples. The DNA for the CDR3 is TGTGCCAGCAGCTTAGCCGTGGGGGGCTCTCAAGAGACCCAGTACTTC. This translates into CASSLAVGGSQETQYF.